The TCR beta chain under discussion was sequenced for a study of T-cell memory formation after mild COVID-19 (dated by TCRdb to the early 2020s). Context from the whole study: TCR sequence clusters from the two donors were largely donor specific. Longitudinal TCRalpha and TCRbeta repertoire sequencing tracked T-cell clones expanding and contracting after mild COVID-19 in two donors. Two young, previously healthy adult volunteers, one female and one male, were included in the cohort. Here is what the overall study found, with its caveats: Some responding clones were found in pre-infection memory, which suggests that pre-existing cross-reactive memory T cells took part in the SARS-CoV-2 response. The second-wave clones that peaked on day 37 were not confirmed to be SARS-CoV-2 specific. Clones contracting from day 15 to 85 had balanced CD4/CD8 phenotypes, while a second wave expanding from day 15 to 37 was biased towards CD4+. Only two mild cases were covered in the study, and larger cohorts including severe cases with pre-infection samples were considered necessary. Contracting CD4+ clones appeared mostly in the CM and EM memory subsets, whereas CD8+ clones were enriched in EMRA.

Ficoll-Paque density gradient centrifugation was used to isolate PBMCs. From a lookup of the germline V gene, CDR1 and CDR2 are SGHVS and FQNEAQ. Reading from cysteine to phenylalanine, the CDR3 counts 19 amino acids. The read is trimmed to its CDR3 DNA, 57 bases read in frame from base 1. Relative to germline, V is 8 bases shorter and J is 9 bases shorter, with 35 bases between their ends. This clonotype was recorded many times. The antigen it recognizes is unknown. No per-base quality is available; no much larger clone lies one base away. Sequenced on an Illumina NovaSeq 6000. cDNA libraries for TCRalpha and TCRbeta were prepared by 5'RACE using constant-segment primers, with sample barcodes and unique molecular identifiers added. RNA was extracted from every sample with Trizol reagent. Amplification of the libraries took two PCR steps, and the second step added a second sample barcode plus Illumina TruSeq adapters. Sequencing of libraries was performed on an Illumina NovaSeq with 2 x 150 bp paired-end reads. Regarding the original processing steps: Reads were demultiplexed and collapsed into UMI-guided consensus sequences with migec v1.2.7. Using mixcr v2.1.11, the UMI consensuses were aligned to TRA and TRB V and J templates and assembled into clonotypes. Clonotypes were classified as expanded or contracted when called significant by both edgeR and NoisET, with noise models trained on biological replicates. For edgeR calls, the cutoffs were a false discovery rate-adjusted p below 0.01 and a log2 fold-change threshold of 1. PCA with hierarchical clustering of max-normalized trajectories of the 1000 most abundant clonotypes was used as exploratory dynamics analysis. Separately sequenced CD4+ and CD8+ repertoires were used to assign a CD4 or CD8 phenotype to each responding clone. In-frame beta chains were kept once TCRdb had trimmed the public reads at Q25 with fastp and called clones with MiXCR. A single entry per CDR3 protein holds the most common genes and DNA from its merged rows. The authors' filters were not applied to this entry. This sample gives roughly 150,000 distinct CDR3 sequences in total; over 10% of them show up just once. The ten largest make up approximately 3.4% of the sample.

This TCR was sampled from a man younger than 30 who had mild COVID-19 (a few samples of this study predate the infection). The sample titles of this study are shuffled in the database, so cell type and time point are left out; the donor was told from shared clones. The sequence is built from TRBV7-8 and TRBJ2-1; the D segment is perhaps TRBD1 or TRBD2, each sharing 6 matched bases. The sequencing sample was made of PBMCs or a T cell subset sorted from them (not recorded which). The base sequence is TGTGCCAGCGGTAGAGCCACTACCGGGGGCATTGGCGTGGCTCCTGAGCAGTTCTTC. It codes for CASGRATTGGIGVAPEQFF. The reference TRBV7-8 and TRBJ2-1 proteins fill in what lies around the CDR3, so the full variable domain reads GAGVSQSPRYKVAKRGQDVALRCDPISGHVSLFWYQQALGQGPEFLTYFQNEAQLDKSGLPSDRFFAERPEGSVSTLKIQRTQQEDSAVYLCASGRATTGGIGVAPEQFFGPGTRLTVL.